This TCR beta chain derives from a study of blood T cell repertoires in COVID-19. At the level of the study: The United States, Italy and Spain provided the acute and convalescent COVID-19 samples.

The CDR3 has 16 residues. The V end was cut by 0 bases, the J end by 4 bases, with 12 bases between. Germline V gene data show CDR1 as MNHEY and CDR2 as SVGAGI. Measured with immunoSEQ multiplex PCR; TCRdb has only the in-frame clones, and not every one. The table shows tens of thousands of clones, with 70% to 85% occurring only once. Sequenced: peripheral blood. This TCR derives from a man aged 45 to 65 with COVID-19, enrolled during active disease. This chain joins TRBV6-5 and TRBJ1-4; D perhaps matches TRBD1 (5 bases). This CDR3 reads CASSYSRGLYNEKLFF. The CDR3 DNA reads TGTGCCAGCAGTTACTCGCGGGGACTATATAATGAAAAACTGTTTTTT.